This TCR beta chain was sequenced during a study of human T cells and chemical hapten exposure. About the research overall: From small differences in pooled library volume came most of the variation in per-sample TCR yields.

This clonotype was observed at least ten times. Library preparation tagged each individual cDNA molecule with a unique molecular identifier. Authors' data handling: Individual samples carried between 23,224 and 690,600 TCRs, with around 96,000 as the median. TCRdb reprocessed the RACE reads with MiXCR, giving one entry per CDR3 protein. The authors' filters were not applied to this entry. The repertoire holds approximately 59,000 distinct CDR3 sequences, with approximately 6.5% as singletons. Indicated time point: healthy volunteer bleed at 6 weeks. Total RNA was extracted from unfractionated whole blood. The V gene's germline CDR1 is SGDLS and CDR2 YYNGEE. The CDR3 has 15 residues. V lost 0 bases and J 2 bases, leaving 9 bases between the germline ends.

This clonotype was obtained from a female donor in good health. Some clones in this sample may be carry-over from other donors' samples. Sequencing used whole blood. The chain carries TRBV9 and TRBJ1-5, with D maybe TRBD1 (5 bases). The CDR3 spells CASSVDGAGNQPQHF. The CDR3 DNA reads as TGTGCCAGCAGCGTAGATGGGGCAGGCAATCAGCCCCAGCATTTT.